Listed here are 23 T cell receptor beta chains from one sample, sequenced in a study of PD-L1 blockade in urothelial cancer (dated by TCRdb to between 2016 and 2019). The library was produced with the immunoSEQ multiplex PCR assay. The immuneACCESS repertoire file appears here via TCRdb, limited to in-frame rearrangements. These files lack a portion of the clones; in checked studies, under half of the deficit traces to unresolved V genes, and the cause of the others is not known. The sample contains about 87,000 clones, roughly 84% of them found a single time. In total, the top ten clones hold approximately 2.1% of the sample. The intended sense of this specimen's time point label: pretreatment peripheral blood. Sample: PBMCs, taken around atezolizumab (anti-PD-L1) treatment. Source of these receptors: a man in his sixties with urothelial cancer.

The chain recombines TRBV7-9 with TRBJ1-1; D is perhaps TRBD1 (5 bases). The CDR3 spans 13 residues. From germline, CDR1 is SEHNR and CDR2 FQNEAQ (reference sequence). V was clipped by 6 bases and J by 3 bases, with 11 bases between them. The chain's CDR3 is CASSYGGDTEAFF. CDR3 nucleotides: TGTGCCAGCAGTTACGGGGGGGACACTGAAGCTTTCTTT.

In DNA form, the CDR3 reads TGTGCCAGCAGCTACGGGACTAGTAGCTCCTACGAGCAGTACTTC. Encoded protein: CASSYGTSSSYEQYF. The chain carries TRBV7-9 and TRBJ2-7, with 8 bases fitting TRBD2. V shed 4 bases and J 0 bases; nucleotides not matched to a gene: 5. The CDR3 is 15 residues long. Germline V gene lookup returns CDR1 SEHNR and CDR2 FQNEAQ (reference sequence).

The V call is TRBV19, the J call TRBJ1-2, with a possible D match to TRBD1 (5 bases). Trimming took 7 bases from V and 4 from J, leaving 16 bases between them. Germline lookup yields CDR1 LNHDA and CDR2 SQIVND (reference sequence). This CDR3 contains 14 residues. The DNA of the CDR3 is TGTGCCAGTAAGGAGGGGCCCCGGAGCTATGGCTACACCTTC. It codes for CASKEGPRSYGYTF. The complete variable domain, with remaining parts taken from reference TRBV19 and TRBJ1-2, reads DGGITQSPKYLFRKEGQNVTLSCEQNLNHDAMYWYRQDPGQGLRLIYYSQIVNDFQKGDIAEGYSVSREKKESFPLTVTSAQKNPTAFYLCASKEGPRSYGYTFGSGTRLTVV.

This clone was found a few times. This chain joins TRBV2 and TRBJ1-1, with TRBD1 as a possible D gene (5 bases). Looked up from germline, CDR1 is SNHLY and CDR2 is FYNNEI. The CDR3 covers 13 residues. Trimming removed 1 base from V and 5 bases from J, with 8 bases in between. CDR3 nucleotide sequence: TGTGCCAGCAGTGAAGAAAAGGGGACTGAAGCTTTCTTT. The encoded protein is CASSEEKGTEAFF.

The chain joins TRBV2 to TRBJ1-2; TRBD1 aligns across 7 bases. This CDR3 spans 13 amino acids. CDR1 and CDR2 (germline): SNHLY, FYNNEI. Trimming took 10 bases from V and 8 from J; bases not matched to a gene: 13. Written as DNA, the CDR3 is TGTGCCACCTCGACAGGGAACGTCGAGGGCTACACCTTC. Protein sequence: CATSTGNVEGYTF.

About this clone: The same CDR3 is also encoded by other DNA sequences in this sample. This sequence joins TRBV5-4 and TRBJ2-1; perhaps TRBD1 as D (5 bases). The CDR3 length is 14 residues. Germline CDR1 and CDR2: SGHNT and YYREEE (reference sequence). Trimming shortened V by 0 bases and J by 4 bases, and 8 bases separated the two germline ends. CDR3 sequence: CASSLGQGYNEQFF. Here the CDR3 DNA reads TGTGCCAGCAGCTTGGGGCAGGGATACAATGAGCAGTTCTTC.

The CDR3 region has the DNA TGTGCCAGCAACCCGGACAGGGCAAACTATGGCTACACCTTC. Its protein product is CASNPDRANYGYTF. V usage is TRBV6-5 and J usage is TRBJ1-2, with 8 bases lining up with TRBD1. V lost 7 bases, J lost 2 bases, and 6 bases stayed unmatched. Germline lookup yields CDR1 MNHEY and CDR2 SVGAGI. This CDR3 is 14 amino acids long.

V is TRBV2 and J is TRBJ2-7; 7 bases map to TRBD1. The CDR3 extends over 14 amino acids. The trim removed 8 bases at V and 3 bases at J, leaving 10 bases unmatched. The germline V gene encodes CDR1 SNHLY and CDR2 FYNNEI. CDR3 DNA: TGTGCCAGCTCGGGTTGGACAGGCGGCTACGAGCAGTACTTC. It specifies CASSGWTGGYEQYF.

A word on this clone: A read error may account for a junction end that differs from germline. The CDR3 DNA is TGCGCCAGCAGCCAAGAAGAGGGTTTAGGGGGCGAAGACTTC. Translated, it gives CASSQEEGLGGEDF. The J gene is TRBJ2-5, the V gene TRBV4-1; 7 positions agree with TRBD1. This CDR3 region has 14 residues. Germline V gene data show CDR1 as MGHRA and CDR2 as YSYEKL.

V is TRBV10-1 and J is TRBJ2-3; 9 bases map to TRBD2. Germline CDR1 is WNHNN and CDR2 is SYGVQD (reference sequence). The CDR3 has 14 amino acids. V shed 8 bases and J 2 bases; nucleotides not matched to a gene: 5. The CDR3 region has the DNA TGCGCCAGCTCGGCGGGAGGGCCCACAGATACGCAGTATTTT. Protein sequence: CASSAGGPTDTQYF.

The J gene is TRBJ2-2, the V gene TRBV19, with a tentative D call TRBD1 (6 bases). Germline-derived CDR1 and CDR2 are LNHDA and SQIVND (reference sequence). The length of the CDR3 is 15 residues. V lost 8 bases and J lost 1, with 14 bases in between. Written as DNA, the CDR3 is TGTGCCAGTGCCACCGGGACAAGGAACACCGGGGAGCTGTTTTTT. Translating it yields CASATGTRNTGELFF.

This rearrangement joins TRBV9 to TRBJ1-6; 11 bases align to TRBD1. With 3 bases clipped from V and 4 bases from J, the junction kept 9 bases outside the gene matches. CDR3 length: 18 residues. The germline V gene has CDR1 SGDLS and CDR2 YYNGEE. The CDR3 nucleotides read TGTGCCAGCAGCGCACAAGGGACAGGGGGAAGGTATAATTCACCCCTCCACTTT. It encodes CASSAQGTGGRYNSPLHF.

The chain uses TRBV4-1 and TRBJ1-4, with D possibly TRBD1 on 5 matching bases. Germline CDR1 is MGHRA and CDR2 is YSYEKL. Trimming took off 0 bases at V and 8 bases at J, with 16 bases between the two ends. The length of the CDR3 is 16 residues. CDR3 DNA sequence: TGCGCCAGCAGCCAAGAATGGGGCCTCGGGAGCGAAAAACTGTTTTTT. The encoded protein is CASSQEWGLGSEKLFF.

On this clone itself: Germline and junction disagree at one end, which may indicate a read error. The V call is TRBV2, the J call TRBJ2-7, with 16 bases aligning to TRBD2. Germline CDR1 and CDR2: SNHLY and FYNNEI. CDR3 length: 17 amino acids. DNA for the CDR3: TGTGCCAGCAGTGGGACAGGGGGTAAGGGACTAGCGGGAGGGCCCCACTTC. As protein: CASSGTGGKGLAGGPHF. The full variable domain, rest sourced from reference TRBV2 and TRBJ2-7, is EPEVTQTPSHQVTQMGQEVILRCVPISNHLYFYWYRQILGQKVEFLVSFYNNEISEKSEIFDDQFSVERPDGSNFTLKIRSTKLEDSAMYFCASSGTGGKGLAGGPHFGPGTRLTVT.

This clone was observed a handful of times. This chain uses TRBV18 with TRBJ1-5; a weak D match, TRBD1 (6 bases). Germline V CDR1 and CDR2: KGHSH, LQKENI. The V and J ends lost 8 bases and 4 bases respectively, with 15 bases between them. The CDR3 runs 14 residues. CDR3 amino acids: CASTPGTINQPQHF. DNA of the CDR3: TGTGCCAGCACTCCCGGGACAATTAATCAGCCCCAGCATTTT.

This clone appeared a single time. This sequence joins TRBV10-3 and TRBJ2-2; possibly TRBD2 for D (5 bases). There are 15 residues in the CDR3. Trimming took 5 bases from V and 8 from J, leaving 18 bases between them. CDR1 is ENHRY and CDR2 is SYGVKD in the germline V gene. The CDR3 nucleotides are TGTGCCATCAGTACTGTCCCCCCAGGAGGAGGGGAGCTGTTTTTT. This translates into CAISTVPPGGGELFF.

The rearrangement links TRBV27 to TRBJ1-6, with 8 positions matching TRBD1. Germline loops: CDR1 MNHEY, CDR2 SMNVEV (reference sequence). V shed 7 bases and J 7 bases; nucleotides not matched to a gene: 3. This CDR3 region has 13 residues. The CDR3 reads CASTDRGNSPLHF. DNA for the CDR3: TGTGCCAGCACAGACAGGGGCAATTCACCCCTCCACTTT.

This chain joins TRBV7-2 and TRBJ1-1; D is unresolved. Trimming cost V 2 bases and J 6 bases, with 10 bases left between them. Germline CDR1 and CDR2: SGHTA and FQGNSA. This CDR3 region has 13 residues. The CDR3 sequence is CASSLSGNAEAFF. DNA of the CDR3: TGTGCCAGCAGCTTAAGCGGCAACGCTGAAGCTTTCTTT. The full variable domain, rest sourced from reference TRBV7-2 and TRBJ1-1, is GAGVSQSPSNKVTEKGKDVELRCDPISGHTALYWYRQSLGQGLEFLIYFQGNSAPDKSGLPSDRFSAERTGGSVSTLTIQRTQQEDSAVYLCASSLSGNAEAFFGQGTRLTVV.

V is TRBV19 and J is TRBJ2-4; 13 bases map to TRBD2. The CDR3 has 19 residues. V lost 5 bases and J lost 0; bases outside the gene matches: 10. Germline V gene sequence: CDR1 LNHDA, CDR2 SQIVND (reference sequence). Here the CDR3 DNA reads TGTGCCAGTAGTTTACTAGCGGGAGGGCCCGATTCAGCCAAAAACATTCAGTACTTC. Translated, it gives CASSLLAGGPDSAKNIQYF.

The V and J genes are TRBV5-4 and TRBJ1-3; D not resolved. The CDR3 is 14 amino acids. V lost 0 bases, J lost 0 bases, and 4 bases lay in between. Germline loops: CDR1 SGHNT, CDR2 YYREEE (reference sequence). CDR3: CASSLAGSGNTIYF. The CDR3 nucleotides are TGTGCCAGCAGCTTGGCGGGCTCTGGAAACACCATATATTTT.

The V and J genes are TRBV18 and TRBJ2-7; TRBD1 matches 10 bases. Germline loops: CDR1 KGHSH, CDR2 LQKENI. Losses at the gene ends were 0 bases for V and 5 bases for J; bases not matched to a gene: 4. This CDR3 spans 15 amino acids. CDR3 coding DNA: TGTGCCAGCTCACCACCGGGGGACAGGGGCCACGAGCAGTACTTC. Translating it yields CASSPPGDRGHEQYF. The full variable domain, its missing parts supplied by reference TRBV18 and TRBJ2-7, is NAGVMQNPRHLVRRRGQEARLRCSPMKGHSHVYWYRQLPEEGLKFMVYLQKENIIDESGMPKERFSAEFPKEGPSILRIQQVVRGDSAAYFCASSPPGDRGHEQYFGPGTRLTVT.

The chain has TRBV30 and TRBJ2-1; no definite D call. V was cut by 0 bases and J by 15 bases, with 12 bases left in between. CDR1 is GTSNPN and CDR2 is SVGIG in the germline V gene (reference sequence). This CDR3 is 11 amino acids long. The CDR3 reads CAWSVQQLLFF. CDR3 in DNA: TGTGCCTGGAGTGTACAGCAACTTCTGTTCTTC. The full variable domain, rest sourced from reference TRBV30 and TRBJ2-1, is SQTIHQWPATLVQPVGSPLSLECTVEGTSNPNLYWYRQAAGRGLQLLFYSVGIGQISSEVPQNLSASRPQDRQFILSSKKLLLSDSGFYLCAWSVQQLLFFGPGTRLTVL.

CDR3 residues: CASSQQERSNQPQHF. Here the CDR3 DNA reads TGTGCCAGCAGTCAACAAGAACGTAGCAATCAGCCCCAGCATTTT. The V call is TRBV6-1, the J call TRBJ1-5, with unresolved D. This CDR3 spans 15 amino acids. Germline loops: CDR1 MNHNS, CDR2 SASEGT. V shed 5 bases and J shed 0 bases, with 11 bases lying between them.